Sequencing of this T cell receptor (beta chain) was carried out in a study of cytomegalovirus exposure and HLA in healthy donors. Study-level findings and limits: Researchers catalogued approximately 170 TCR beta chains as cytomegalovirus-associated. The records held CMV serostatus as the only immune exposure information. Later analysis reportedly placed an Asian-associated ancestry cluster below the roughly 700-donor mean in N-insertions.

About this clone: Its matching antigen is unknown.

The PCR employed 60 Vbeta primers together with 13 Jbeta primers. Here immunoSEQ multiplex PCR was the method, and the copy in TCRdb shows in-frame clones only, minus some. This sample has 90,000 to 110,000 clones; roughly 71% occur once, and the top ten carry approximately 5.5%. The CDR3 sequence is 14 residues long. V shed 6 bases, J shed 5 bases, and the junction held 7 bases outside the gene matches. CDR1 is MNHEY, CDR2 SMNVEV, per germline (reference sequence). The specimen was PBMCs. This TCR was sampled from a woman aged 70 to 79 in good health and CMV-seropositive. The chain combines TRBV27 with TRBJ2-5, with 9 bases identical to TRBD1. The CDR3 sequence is CASSSGQGTETQYF. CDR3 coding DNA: TGTGCCAGCAGCTCAGGACAGGGGACGGAGACCCAGTACTTC.